This T cell receptor (beta chain) was recovered during a study of Ad26.COV2.S vaccination and SARS-CoV-2 variants. Study-level background: Donor joined the COV1001 Ad26.COV2.S trial arm. Each vaccinee took Ad26.COV2.S intramuscularly, once or twice 56 days apart.

Study-level points and caveats: The authors reported substantial breadth in spike-specific CD8+ and CD4+ T cell responses after vaccination.

Only one count was recorded for this clone. Antigen: not known. The CDR3 sequence is 14 residues long. CDR1 is LGHDT, CDR2 YNNKEL, per germline (reference sequence). The V gene lost 1 base and the J gene lost 9 bases, with 15 bases spanning the gap. The protocol was immunoSEQ multiplex PCR, while the TCRdb copy is restricted to in-frame clones and leaves out a portion. The sample contains about 680,000 clones, more than 70% of which appear only once. Treatment denoted: some 19 received Ad26.COV2.S at low or high dose, single or two shots; about five received placebo; per-sample allocation not given. Specimens were obtained on day 63 following the first vaccine or placebo injection. Boston provided a donor who was an adult aged 18-55 years.

This sequence was found in a person aged 18 to 59 who received the Ad26.COV2.S COVID-19 vaccine or a placebo. The sequencing used peripheral blood, collected in a trial of Ad26.COV2.S vaccine versus placebo. The chain employs TRBV3-1 (or the pseudogene TRBV3-2) and TRBJ1-1, with D possibly being TRBD1 (6 bases). DNA of the CDR3: TGTGCCAGCAGCCAAGGCGTCGGGCAGGGGCAAGCTTTCTTT. Amino acids: CASSQGVGQGQAFF.